The 23 T cell receptor beta chains given below trace back to one sample, sequenced in a study of blood T cell repertoires in COVID-19. Sequencing was performed with immunoSEQ multiplex PCR; in TCRdb, only in-frame clones are kept and a portion is missing. The profile shows roughly 170,000 clones, roughly 80% of them singletons. The sequencing input was PBMCs or T cells enriched from blood (not recorded which). The receptor set was obtained from a woman aged 50 to 65 who had recovered from COVID-19.

The chain recombines TRBV4-1 with TRBJ2-7; TRBD2 aligns across 12 bases. The CDR3 has 17 residues. Losses at the gene ends were 2 bases for V and 9 bases for J; bases not matched to a gene: 14. CDR1 and CDR2 from the germline V gene are MGHRA and YSYEKL. CDR3 protein: CASSQQPGLAGIIGQYF. CDR3 bases: TGCGCCAGCAGCCAACAGCCCGGACTAGCGGGAATAATAGGGCAGTACTTC.

V is TRBV15 and J is TRBJ2-7, with a possible D match to TRBD2 (5 bases). Germline assignment: CDR1 LNHNV and CDR2 YYDKDF (reference sequence). Between the trimmed V and J ends, which lost 0 bases and 10 bases, there was a span of 10 bases. The CDR3 is 12 residues long. Here the CDR3 DNA reads TGTGCCACCAGCAGAGAGGGAGAGCGACAGTACTTC. It yields the protein CATSREGERQYF.

The chain carries TRBV2 and TRBJ1-5; D is unclear. Trimming took off 5 bases at V and 5 bases at J, with 7 bases between the two ends. The germline gives CDR1 SNHLY, CDR2 FYNNEI. The CDR3 runs to 12 residues. CDR3 loop: CASSFSDQPQHF. The CDR3 nucleotides read TGTGCCAGCAGTTTCAGTGATCAGCCCCAGCATTTT. Variable domain in full (rest from reference TRBV2 and TRBJ1-5): EPEVTQTPSHQVTQMGQEVILRCVPISNHLYFYWYRQILGQKVEFLVSFYNNEISEKSEIFDDQFSVERPDGSNFTLKIRSTKLEDSAMYFCASSFSDQPQHFGDGTRLSIL.

The chain uses TRBV2 and TRBJ1-1; D is ambiguous. Trimming removed 9 bases from V and 1 base from J, with 6 bases in between. CDR1 is SNHLY and CDR2 is FYNNEI in the germline V gene. This CDR3 region has 11 residues. The chain's CDR3 is CASRENTEAFF. The CDR3, as DNA: TGTGCCAGTCGGGAGAACACTGAAGCTTTCTTT.

The V and J genes are TRBV7-9 and TRBJ2-5; TRBD1 matches 7 bases. Trimming cost V 1 base and J 0 bases; bases outside gene matches: 2. CDR3 length: 15 amino acids. Per the germline V gene, CDR1 is SEHNR and CDR2 is FQNEAQ (reference sequence). This CDR3 reads CASSLGTGDQETQYF. In DNA, the CDR3 is TGTGCCAGCAGCTTAGGGACAGGCGACCAAGAGACCCAGTACTTC. The full variable domain, its missing parts supplied by reference TRBV7-9 and TRBJ2-5, is DTGVSQNPRHKITKRGQNVTFRCDPISEHNRLYWYRQTLGQGPEFLTYFQNEAQLEKSRLLSDRFSAERPKGSFSTLEIQRTEQGDSAMYLCASSLGTGDQETQYFGPGTRLLVL.

This chain links TRBV6-6 with TRBJ2-5; D unclear. In germline, CDR1 is MNHNY, CDR2 SVGAGI (reference sequence). Trimming cost V 8 bases and J 1 base, with 17 bases left between them. There are 15 residues in the CDR3. Here the CDR3 DNA reads TGTGCCAGCGGTTTGGGCGCCACATTCCAAGAGACCCAGTACTTC. It translates to CASGLGATFQETQYF.

The chain recombines TRBV24-1 with TRBJ2-5; 8 bases fit TRBD1. The V gene end was trimmed by 3 bases and the J gene end by 5 bases; junction bases not matched to a gene: 7. In germline, CDR1 is KGHDR, CDR2 SFDVKD. CDR3 length: 15 residues. The CDR3 DNA sequence: TGTGCCACCAGTGATCGGCAGGGGGCAATGGAGACCCAGTACTTC. Encoded protein: CATSDRQGAMETQYF.

This chain joins TRBV19 and TRBJ2-6, with TRBD2 as a possible D gene (5 bases). Trimming left V 3 bases short and J 0 bases short, with 6 bases between. Per the germline V gene, CDR1 is LNHDA and CDR2 is SQIVND (reference sequence). CDR3 length: 15 amino acids. The CDR3 loop reads CASSMAGSGANVLTF. As DNA, the CDR3 is TGTGCCAGTAGTATGGCGGGCTCTGGGGCCAACGTCCTGACTTTC. The full variable domain, rest sourced from reference TRBV19 and TRBJ2-6, is DGGITQSPKYLFRKEGQNVTLSCEQNLNHDAMYWYRQDPGQGLRLIYYSQIVNDFQKGDIAEGYSVSREKKESFPLTVTSAQKNPTAFYLCASSMAGSGANVLTFGAGSRLTVL.

The rearrangement links TRBV5-4 to TRBJ2-5; 14 bases agree with TRBD2. This CDR3 is 15 amino acids long. The V segment lost 4 bases and the J segment 4 bases; nucleotides outside the gene matches: 3. Germline CDR1 is SGHNT and CDR2 is YYREEE (reference sequence). The DNA of the CDR3 is TGTGCCAGCAGCCCGGGACTAGCGGGAGTAGAGACCCAGTACTTC. Residues: CASSPGLAGVETQYF. The full variable domain, with the rest looked up from reference TRBV5-4 and TRBJ2-5, is ETGVTQSPTHLIKTRGQQVTLRCSSQSGHNTVSWYQQALGQGPQFIFQYYREEENGRGNFPPRFSGLQFPNYSSELNVNALELDDSALYLCASSPGLAGVETQYFGPGTRLLVL.

The V gene is TRBV6-5, the J gene TRBJ1-6; 7 positions match TRBD1. V gave up 2 bases and J gave up 7 bases; unmatched junction bases: 5. Germline loops: CDR1 MNHEY, CDR2 SVGAGI. CDR3 length: 15 amino acids. CDR3 nucleotides: TGTGCCAGCAGTTACGCCGGGACAGAAAATTCACCCCTCCACTTT. Protein product: CASSYAGTENSPLHF.

The chain is built from TRBV5-4 and TRBJ2-5, with a possible D match to TRBD2 (5 bases). CDR1 and CDR2 from the germline V gene are SGHNT and YYREEE (reference sequence). CDR3 size: 14 residues. The ends were cut back, 0 bases at V and 5 bases at J, with 11 bases in the middle. CDR3 bases: TGTGCCAGCAGCTTGGCCCGAGGGAGCGAGACCCAGTACTTC. Encoded protein: CASSLARGSETQYF.

The V gene is TRBV28, the J gene TRBJ2-7; 11 bases are a match to TRBD2. CDR1 is MDHEN and CDR2 is SYDVKM in the germline V gene. CDR3 length equals 14 residues. V lost 6 bases and J lost 7; bases outside the gene matches: 8. CDR3 sequence: CASSRSGRAEEQYF. CDR3 DNA sequence: TGTGCCAGCAGCCGTAGCGGGAGGGCGGAAGAGCAGTACTTC.

In its sample, this clone was seen a few times. The rearrangement uses TRBV4-2 and TRBJ2-2; 14 bases align to TRBD2. CDR3 length: 19 amino acids. CDR1 is LGHNA, CDR2 YNFKEQ, per germline. With V trimmed by 0 bases and J by 4 bases, 7 bases remained unmatched. The CDR3 coding sequence is TGTGCCAGCAGCCAAGACGGACTAGCGGGAGGCTTTGGCACCGGGGAGCTGTTTTTT. It translates to CASSQDGLAGGFGTGELFF.

This clone has only one observation. The chain couples TRBV5-5 to TRBJ1-5, with D perhaps matching TRBD1 (5 bases). The CDR3 extends over 17 amino acids. V was clipped by 9 bases and J by 0 bases, with 22 bases between them. The V gene's germline CDR1 is SGHKS and CDR2 YYEKEE (reference sequence). The CDR3 DNA reads as TGTGCCATCCCACGCTGGGGGGGTCGATATAGCAATCAGCCCCAGCATTTT. The encoded protein is CAIPRWGGRYSNQPQHF. The variable domain in full, completed from reference TRBV5-5 and TRBJ1-5, reads DAGVTQSPTHLIKTRGQQVTLRCSPISGHKSVSWYQQVLGQGPQFIFQYYEKEERGRGNFPDRFSARQFPNYSSELNVNALLLGDSALYLCAIPRWGGRYSNQPQHFGDGTRLSIL.

The rearrangement uses TRBV5-4 and TRBJ2-3, with 10 bases fitting TRBD2. Per germline, CDR1 SGHNT and CDR2 YYREEE (reference sequence). The CDR3 sequence is 15 residues long. The trim removed 4 bases at V and 5 bases at J, leaving 7 bases unmatched. The chain's CDR3 is CASSTSGTMGDTQYF. CDR3 sequence (DNA): TGTGCCAGCAGCACTAGCGGGACTATGGGAGATACGCAGTATTTT. The full variable domain, with the rest looked up from reference TRBV5-4 and TRBJ2-3, is ETGVTQSPTHLIKTRGQQVTLRCSSQSGHNTVSWYQQALGQGPQFIFQYYREEENGRGNFPPRFSGLQFPNYSSELNVNALELDDSALYLCASSTSGTMGDTQYFGPGTRLTVL.

This clone turned up a few times. The rearrangement links TRBV18 to TRBJ1-5; D is undetermined. The germline CDR1 and CDR2 sequences are KGHSH and LQKENI. Trimming left V 3 bases short and J 1 base short, with 4 bases between. The CDR3 is made up of 13 amino acids. The CDR3 nucleotides read TGTGCCAGCTCACCCGGGAGCAATCAGCCCCAGCATTTT. Protein sequence: CASSPGSNQPQHF.

The V gene is TRBV6-2 or TRBV6-3, the J gene TRBJ2-1; 8 bases fit TRBD2. Germline CDR1 reads MNHEY; CDR2 reads SVGEGT. This CDR3 contains 17 residues. V shed 4 bases and J 1 base; nucleotides not matched to a gene: 9. The DNA of the CDR3 is TGTGCCAGCAGTTGGACCAGCGGGAGTTATTCCTACAATGAGCAGTTCTTC. It specifies CASSWTSGSYSYNEQFF.

The J gene is TRBJ2-1, the V gene TRBV6-5; possibly TRBD2 for D (6 bases). V lost 6 bases and J lost 4, with 10 bases in between. CDR1 MNHEY and CDR2 SVGAGI come from the germline V gene. CDR3 length equals 13 residues. The CDR3 nucleotides read TGTGCCAGCAGGCGCGGGGTGTACAATGAGCAGTTCTTC. It translates to CASRRGVYNEQFF.

The V and J genes are TRBV5-6 and TRBJ1-2; D unresolved. Germline V gives CDR1 SGHDT, CDR2 YYEEEE. The CDR3 length is 14 residues. Trimming left V 2 bases short and J 4 bases short, with 12 bases between. This CDR3 is CASSLGRPSYGYTF. DNA of the CDR3: TGTGCCAGCAGCTTAGGGAGGCCCTCCTATGGCTACACCTTC.

J is TRBJ2-5 and V is TRBV4-3; a possible D gene is TRBD2 (5 bases). V was trimmed by 5 bases and J by 3 bases, leaving 10 bases between them. Germline V gives CDR1 LGHNA, CDR2 YSLEER. The CDR3 has 13 amino acids. The CDR3 sequence: CASSLAPEETQYF. In DNA, the CDR3 is TGCGCCAGCAGCTTAGCGCCGGAAGAGACCCAGTACTTC.

This clone was seen only once. This chain links TRBV10-3 with TRBJ2-7; 7 nucleotides align to TRBD1. The V segment lost 4 bases and the J segment 3 bases; nucleotides outside the gene matches: 12. The CDR3 runs 16 residues. CDR1 is ENHRY and CDR2 is SYGVKD in the germline V gene. Here the CDR3 reads CAISGRAGTVDYEQYF. CDR3 DNA: TGTGCCATCAGTGGACGGGCCGGGACAGTTGACTACGAGCAGTACTTC.

V usage is TRBV27 and J usage is TRBJ1-4, with no clear D. CDR3 length: 14 residues. V was pared by 4 bases and J by 8 bases, with 14 bases between. The germline V gene has CDR1 MNHEY and CDR2 SMNVEV (reference sequence). The DNA of the CDR3 is TGTGCCAGCAGTTCCGCCGTAGGGAGAGAAAAACTGTTTTTT. Translated: CASSSAVGREKLFF.

The chain uses TRBV9 and TRBJ2-5, with 16 positions matching TRBD2. Germline CDR1 and CDR2: SGDLS and YYNGEE. The CDR3 is made up of 20 amino acids. With 0 bases clipped from V and 5 bases from J, the junction kept 13 bases outside the gene matches. CDR3 bases: TGTGCCAGCAGCGTAGGGGGACGGGGACTAGCGGGAGGGCGATGGGAGACCCAGTACTTC. Encoded protein: CASSVGGRGLAGGRWETQYF.